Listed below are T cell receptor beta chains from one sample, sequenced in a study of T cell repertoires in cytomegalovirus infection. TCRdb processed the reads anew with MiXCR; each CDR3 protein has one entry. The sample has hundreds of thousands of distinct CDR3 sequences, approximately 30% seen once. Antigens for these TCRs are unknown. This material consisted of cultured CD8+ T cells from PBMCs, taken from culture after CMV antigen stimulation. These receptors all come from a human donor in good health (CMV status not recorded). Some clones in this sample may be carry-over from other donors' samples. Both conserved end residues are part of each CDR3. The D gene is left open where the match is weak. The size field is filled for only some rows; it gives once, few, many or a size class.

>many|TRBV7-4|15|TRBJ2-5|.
CASTFPWGPQETQYF
TGTGCCAGCACCTTCCCGTGGGGGCCCCAAGAGACCCAGTACTTC
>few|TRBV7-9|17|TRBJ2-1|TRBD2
CASSLDSGGPSYNEQFF
TGTGCCAGCAGCTTAGATAGCGGGGGGCCCTCCTACAATGAGCAGTTCTTC
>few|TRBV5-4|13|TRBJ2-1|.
CASSLRQNNEQFF
TGTGCCAGCAGCTTGCGGCAGAACAATGAGCAGTTCTTC
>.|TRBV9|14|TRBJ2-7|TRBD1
CASSGGQGDYEQYF
TGTGCCAGCAGCGGGGGACAGGGCGACTACGAGCAGTACTTC
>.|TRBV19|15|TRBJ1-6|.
CASSSPGGLTSPLHF
TGTGCCAGTAGCAGCCCCGGCGGACTTACTTCACCCCTCCACTTT
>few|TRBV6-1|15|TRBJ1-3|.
CASSGLTISGNTIYF
TGTGCCAGCAGTGGACTGACGATCTCTGGAAACACCATATATTTT
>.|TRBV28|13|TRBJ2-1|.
CASTYGSDNEQFF
TGTGCCAGCACCTATGGGTCTGACAATGAGCAGTTCTTC
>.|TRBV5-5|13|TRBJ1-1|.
CASSLWLGSEAFF
TGTGCCAGCAGCTTGTGGCTGGGCAGTGAAGCTTTCTTT
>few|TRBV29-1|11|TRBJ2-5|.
CSVDPSETQYF
TGCAGCGTTGATCCCTCTGAGACCCAGTACTTC
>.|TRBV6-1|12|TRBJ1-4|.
CASRGSIEKLFF
TGTGCCAGCAGAGGCTCAATTGAAAAACTGTTTTTT
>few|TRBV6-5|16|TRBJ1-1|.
CASSEYFGGMNTEAFF
TGTGCCAGCAGTGAGTACTTTGGCGGCATGAACACTGAAGCTTTCTTT
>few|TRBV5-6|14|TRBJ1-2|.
CASSFGRGVYGYTF
TGTGCCAGCAGCTTCGGGCGCGGGGTGTATGGCTACACCTTC
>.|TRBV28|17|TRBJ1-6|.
CASSPPRGARYNSPLHF
TGTGCCAGCAGTCCCCCTCGGGGGGCAAGGTATAATTCACCCCTCCACTTT
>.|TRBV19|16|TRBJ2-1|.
CASSPDGWPTYNEQFF
TGTGCCAGTAGTCCAGACGGTTGGCCTACCTACAATGAGCAGTTCTTC
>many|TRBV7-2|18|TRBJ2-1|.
CASTPRGWGANDGNEQFF
TGTGCCAGCACCCCGAGGGGATGGGGGGCCAACGACGGCAATGAGCAGTTCTTC
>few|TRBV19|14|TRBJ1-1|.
CASSTPSPNTEAFF
TGTGCCAGTAGTACCCCTAGCCCAAACACTGAAGCTTTCTTT
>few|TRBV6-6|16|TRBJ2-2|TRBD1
CASSREPGQQIGELFF
TGTGCCAGCAGCCGAGAACCGGGACAGCAAATCGGGGAGCTGTTTTTT
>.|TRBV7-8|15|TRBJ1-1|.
CASSSKSDRNTEAFF
TGTGCCAGCAGCTCAAAATCGGACAGGAACACTGAAGCTTTCTTT
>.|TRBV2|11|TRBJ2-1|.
CAQGGADEQFF
TGTGCCCAAGGCGGGGCAGATGAGCAGTTCTTC
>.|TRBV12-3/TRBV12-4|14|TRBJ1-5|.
CASKDDSYNQPQHF
TGTGCCAGCAAGGATGACAGCTACAATCAGCCCCAGCATTTT
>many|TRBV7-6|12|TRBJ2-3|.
CASSLLGNTQYF
TGTGCCAGCAGCTTACTAGGGAATACGCAGTATTTT
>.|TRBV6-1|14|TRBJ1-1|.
CASSYEGWGSEAFF
TGTGCCAGCAGTTACGAAGGCTGGGGTAGTGAAGCTTTCTTT
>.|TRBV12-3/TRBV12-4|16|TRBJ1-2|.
CATEIPTQGITGGYTF
TGTGCCACCGAAATACCTACCCAGGGAATTACGGGTGGCTACACCTTC